The rows below give T cell receptor beta chains drawn from one sample of a study of technical replicates of blood from a handful of donors. Sequencing was performed with immunoSEQ multiplex PCR; in TCRdb, only in-frame clones are kept and a portion is missing. The repertoire holds under 85,000 clones, with around 97% as singletons. The specimen was T cells isolated from PBMCs. All receptors derive from a human donor in good health. Both conserved end residues are part of each CDR3. A D gene is named only where the DNA matches it firmly.

J gene	D gene	V gene	CDR3 protein
TRBJ1-2	NA	TRBV5-1	CASSLYYAEGGYTF
TRBJ2-3	NA	TRBV28	CASNTRGGPGDTQYF
TRBJ1-2	NA	TRBV5-1	CASSEDTRYRIHGYTF
TRBJ1-1	TRBD1	TRBV7-9	CASTLDRGPTEAFF
TRBJ1-2	NA	TRBV13	CASSLRGGIVKGYTF
TRBJ1-1	TRBD1	TRBV13	CASSLEGQGSEAFF
TRBJ2-5	NA	TRBV7-9	CASSLSLGADQETQYF
TRBJ2-7	NA	TRBV4-1	CASSLGEGGEQYF
TRBJ2-3	NA	TRBV5-1	CASSLEKRGDTQYF
TRBJ1-1	NA	TRBV10-2	CASSLPLGPLNTEAFF
TRBJ2-5	TRBD2	TRBV11-2	CASSPRRGLAAQETQYF
TRBJ1-2	TRBD1	TRBV7-9	CASSSGDRGPDGYTF
TRBJ1-2	TRBD1	TRBV7-8	CASSPGGPYGYTF
TRBJ1-2	TRBD1	TRBV12-5	CASGGQGAVGYGYTF
TRBJ2-1	NA	TRBV19	CASSTRSVDEQFF
TRBJ1-6	TRBD1	TRBV30	CAWSLPGTGRKNSPLHF
TRBJ2-2	NA	TRBV5-1	CASSLEFSYTGELFF
TRBJ1-2	TRBD1	TRBV18	CASSPGQGALNYGYTF
TRBJ1-3	TRBD1	TRBV6-1	CASSENRGSGNTIYF
TRBJ1-3	NA	TRBV2	CASSQMSGNTIYF
TRBJ2-4	NA	TRBV25-1	CASSDPSGTKNIQYF
TRBJ2-7	NA	TRBV9	CASSVSGGDLSYEQYF
TRBJ1-1	NA	TRBV5-6	CASSYEDTEAFF
TRBJ1-5	TRBD1	TRBV6-4	CASIMDRDGGNQPQHF
TRBJ2-6	TRBD1	TRBV27	CASSSPSRGRPSGANVLTF
TRBJ2-3	NA	TRBV14	CASSVGPAGTQYF
TRBJ2-3	TRBD2	TRBV7-2	CASSLGRGGPDTQYF
TRBJ2-5	TRBD2	TRBV11-2	CASSLLGGGHQETQYF
TRBJ2-1	NA	TRBV7-9	CASGFGWGPHEQFF
TRBJ1-2	TRBD1	TRBV7-2	CASSFGGDRVYGYTF
TRBJ1-5	TRBD1	TRBV28	CASSGQGNQPQHF
TRBJ1-1	NA	TRBV5-4	CASSEGGVGTEAFF
TRBJ1-2	NA	TRBV6-4	CASRENLRGGYTF
TRBJ2-7	TRBD2	TRBV7-7	CASSPSGSGGAEQYF
TRBJ1-3	NA	TRBV30	CAWSVQSWDTIYF
TRBJ1-1	NA	TRBV7-9	CASSLGGLNTEAFF
TRBJ2-1	TRBD2	TRBV27	CASSSLVGGSPDEQFF
TRBJ1-2	TRBD1	TRBV18	CASSGQGASSDYGYTF
TRBJ2-3	TRBD1	TRBV5-1	CASSLRDRGTDTQYF
TRBJ2-3	NA	TRBV19	CASRSSPGKSDTQYF
TRBJ2-5	NA	TRBV4-1	CASSHLRRWETQYF
TRBJ2-7	NA	TRBV21-1	CASSTYCGREPYEQYF
TRBJ1-1	NA	TRBV5-6	CASSWVQGAEAFF
TRBJ1-1	NA	TRBV19	CASSIRPGVQTEAFF
TRBJ2-3	NA	TRBV11-2	CASRKPGLVTDTQYF
TRBJ2-7	NA	TRBV19	CASSQTHPYEQYF
TRBJ1-2	TRBD1	TRBV9	CASSVWTGGGYTF
TRBJ2-5	TRBD1	TRBV11-2	CASSSGQGGETQYF
TRBJ2-5	TRBD1	TRBV5-1	CASSTGDTGEETQYF
TRBJ2-7	TRBD2	TRBV28	CASSKGLDYEQYF
TRBJ2-7	TRBD1	TRBV25-1	CASSDGGTGGREQYF